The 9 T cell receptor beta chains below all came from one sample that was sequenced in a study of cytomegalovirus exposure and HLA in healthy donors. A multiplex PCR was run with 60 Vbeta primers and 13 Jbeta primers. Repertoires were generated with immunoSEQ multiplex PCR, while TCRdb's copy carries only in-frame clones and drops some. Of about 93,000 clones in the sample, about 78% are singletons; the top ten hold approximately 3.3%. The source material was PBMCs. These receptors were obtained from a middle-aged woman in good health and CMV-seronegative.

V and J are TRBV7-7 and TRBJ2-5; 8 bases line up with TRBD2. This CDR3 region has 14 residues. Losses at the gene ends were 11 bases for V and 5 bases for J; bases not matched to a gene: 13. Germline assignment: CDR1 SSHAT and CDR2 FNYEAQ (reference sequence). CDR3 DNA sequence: TGTGCCGGGGCCGCGGGAGGCCAAGTGGAGACCCAGTACTTC. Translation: CAGAAGGQVETQYF.

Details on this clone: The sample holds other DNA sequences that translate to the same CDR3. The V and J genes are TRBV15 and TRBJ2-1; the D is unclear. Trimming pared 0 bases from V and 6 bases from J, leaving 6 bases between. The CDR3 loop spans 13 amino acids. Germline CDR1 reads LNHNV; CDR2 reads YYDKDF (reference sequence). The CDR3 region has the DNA TGTGCCACCAGCAGAGATCGGGTCAATGAGCAGTTCTTC. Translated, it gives CATSRDRVNEQFF. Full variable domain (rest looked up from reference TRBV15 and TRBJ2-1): DAMVIQNPRYQVTQFGKPVTLSCSQTLNHNVMYWYQQKSSQAPKLLFHYYDKDFNNEADTPDNFQSRRPNTSFCFLDIRSPGLGDTAMYLCATSRDRVNEQFFGPGTRLTVL.

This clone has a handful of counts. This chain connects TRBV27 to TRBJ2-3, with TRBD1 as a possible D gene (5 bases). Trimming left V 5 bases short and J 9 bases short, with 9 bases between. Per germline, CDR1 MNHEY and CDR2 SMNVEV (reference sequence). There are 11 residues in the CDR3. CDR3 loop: CASSPGWTQYF. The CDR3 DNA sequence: TGTGCCAGCAGTCCAGGGTGGACGCAGTATTTT.

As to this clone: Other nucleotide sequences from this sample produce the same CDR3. The chain's CDR3 is CASSYSGGGTDTQYF. In DNA, the CDR3 is TGCGCCAGCAGCTACTCCGGGGGGGGCACAGATACGCAGTATTTT. The V gene is TRBV5-1, the J gene TRBJ2-3, with 8 bases that match TRBD2. This CDR3 comprises 15 residues. With V trimmed by 3 bases and J by 1 base, 4 bases remained unmatched. CDR1 is SGHRS and CDR2 is YFSETQ in the germline V gene. Drawing the rest from reference TRBV5-1 and TRBJ2-3, the complete variable domain is KAGVTQTPRYLIKTRGQQVTLSCSPISGHRSVSWYQQTPGQGLQFLFEYFSETQRNKGNFPGRFSGRQFSNSRSEMNVSTLELGDSALYLCASSYSGGGTDTQYFGPGTRLTVL.

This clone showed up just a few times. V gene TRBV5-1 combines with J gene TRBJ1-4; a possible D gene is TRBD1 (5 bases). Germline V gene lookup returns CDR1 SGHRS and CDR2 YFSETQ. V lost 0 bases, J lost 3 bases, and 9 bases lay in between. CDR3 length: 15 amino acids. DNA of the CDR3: TGCGCCAGCAGCTTGGGGGGCGGCGCTAATGAAAAACTGTTTTTT. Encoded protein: CASSLGGGANEKLFF.

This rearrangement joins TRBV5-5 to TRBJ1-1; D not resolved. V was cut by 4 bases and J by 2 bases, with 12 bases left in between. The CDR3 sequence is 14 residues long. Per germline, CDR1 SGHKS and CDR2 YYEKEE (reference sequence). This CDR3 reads CASSPVRGNTEAFF. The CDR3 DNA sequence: TGTGCCAGCAGCCCGGTCCGAGGAAACACTGAAGCTTTCTTT.

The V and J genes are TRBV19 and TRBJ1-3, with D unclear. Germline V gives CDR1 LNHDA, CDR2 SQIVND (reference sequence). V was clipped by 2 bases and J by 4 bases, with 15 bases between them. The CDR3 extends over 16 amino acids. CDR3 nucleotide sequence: TGTGCCAGTAGTATATACGACTGGAGAGACGGAAACACCATATATTTT. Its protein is CASSIYDWRDGNTIYF.

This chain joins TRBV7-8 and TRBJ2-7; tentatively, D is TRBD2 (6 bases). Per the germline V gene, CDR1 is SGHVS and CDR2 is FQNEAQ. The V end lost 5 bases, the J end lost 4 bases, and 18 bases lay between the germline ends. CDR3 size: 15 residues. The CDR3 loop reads CASSPREVAEYEQYF. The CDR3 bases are TGTGCCAGCAGCCCTCGAGAGGTAGCGGAGTACGAGCAGTACTTC.

The CDR3 region has the DNA TGTGCCAGCAGGCCGACTAGCGGGAGCGGAGCCGGGGAGCTGTTTTTT. Its translation: CASRPTSGSGAGELFF. J is TRBJ2-2 and V is TRBV28, with 12 bases identical to TRBD2. Per the germline V gene, CDR1 is MDHEN and CDR2 is SYDVKM. V lost 6 bases, J lost 6 bases, and 8 bases stayed unmatched. There are 16 residues in the CDR3.